Below are 32 T cell receptor beta chains sequenced from a single sample in a study of tumor-infiltrating lymphocytes in primary liver carcinoma. Unsorted whole blood yielded blood RNA, and germline DNA was extracted as well. Making TCR beta cDNA involved approximately 520 ng total RNA and a constant-region primer. It was through three nested multiplex PCR rounds of slightly modified ARM-PCR that TCR beta libraries arose. The opening two PCR rounds, 10 cycles each, paired TRBV1-TRBV30 forward primers with a C-beta reverse primer. Using its own MiXCR run on the multiplex PCR reads, TCRdb lists one record per CDR3 protein. This table has 250,000 to 350,000 distinct CDR3 sequences, approximately 54% appearing once. Sequenced material: peripheral blood. Source of these receptors: a woman aged 25 to 45 with primary liver carcinoma and hepatitis B virus infection.

This clonotype was detected a few times. The chain links TRBV12-3 or TRBV12-4 to TRBJ2-7; TRBD1 matches at 7 bases. The CDR3 runs to 12 residues. V lost 5 bases, J lost 7 bases, and 5 bases stayed unmatched. The CDR3 spells CASSLTGEEQYF. CDR3 nucleotides: TGTGCCAGCAGTCTTACAGGGGAAGAGCAGTACTTC.

In the case of this clonotype: The CDR3 does not close with the conserved phenylalanine or tryptophan, likely indicating a read error. The chain links TRBV11-2 to TRBJ2-7; D remains unclear. V was trimmed by 3 bases and J by 5 bases, leaving 8 bases between them. CDR3 size: 12 residues. Germline V gene sequence: CDR1 SGHAT, CDR2 FQNNGV. Here the CDR3 reads CASSFTENEQYL. CDR3 DNA sequence: TGTGCCAGCAGCTTCACGGAAAACGAGCAGTACCTC.

This clonotype was observed many times. The rearrangement links TRBV11-2 to TRBJ2-3, with 7 bases identical to TRBD2. Trimming cost V 5 bases and J 2 bases; bases outside gene matches: 7. Per the germline V gene, CDR1 is SGHAT and CDR2 is FQNNGV. This CDR3 comprises 15 residues. DNA of the CDR3: TGTGCCAGCAGCGGGGGGGGTCGTCCCACAGATACGCAGTATTTT. This sequence encodes CASSGGGRPTDTQYF.

The chain recombines TRBV4-1 with TRBJ2-7; TRBD2 matches at 10 bases. The CDR3 totals 17 residues. The V gene's germline CDR1 is MGHRA and CDR2 YSYEKL. Trimming cost V 3 bases and J 3 bases; bases outside gene matches: 11. CDR3 nucleotides: TGCGCCAGCAGCCATAACCTAGCGGGAGCCACTAACTACGAGCAGTACTTC. It yields the protein CASSHNLAGATNYEQYF.

Regarding this clonotype: This likely comes from a read error, as the CDR3 has no conserved phenylalanine or tryptophan at its end. V and J are TRBV12-3 or TRBV12-4 and TRBJ2-5; D gene ambiguous. This CDR3 contains 12 residues. Trimming pared 7 bases from V and 2 bases from J, leaving 8 bases between. This CDR3 reads CASKGLQETQYL. As DNA, the CDR3 is TGTGCCAGCAAAGGGCTTCAAGAGACCCAGTACCTC.

Regarding this clonotype: The missing conserved phenylalanine or tryptophan at the end of this CDR3 makes a read error likely. The chain carries TRBV13 and TRBJ2-2; 11 bases map to TRBD2. J gave up 6 bases and V 2 bases, and 2 bases lay outside the gene matches. The germline gives CDR1 PRHDT, CDR2 FYEKMQ (reference sequence). The CDR3 consists of 15 residues. This chain's CDR3 is CASSLRGLAAGELFI. The CDR3 DNA is TGTGCCAGCAGCTTAAGGGGACTAGCGGCCGGGGAGCTGTTTATT.

A word on this clonotype: A much larger clone is a single base away; this may be a read error. This sequence joins TRBV29-1 and TRBJ2-1, with D hard to call. The CDR3 is made up of 11 amino acids. Germline V gives CDR1 SQVTM, CDR2 ANQGSEA. With 5 bases removed from V and 11 bases from J, the gap between germline ends came to 13 bases. The CDR3 is CSVRRTDKQFF. The CDR3 DNA follows: TGCAGCGTTAGACGGACCGATAAGCAGTTCTTC.

About this clonotype itself: One junction end does not reproduce the germline sequence, and a read error may be involved. This sequence joins TRBV10-3 and TRBJ1-1, with a weak D call TRBD1 (6 bases). CDR1 is ENHRY and CDR2 is SYGVKD in the germline V gene. The CDR3 covers 14 residues. Here the CDR3 DNA reads TGTGCCATCAGCCCCACAGGGTTGGACACTGAAACTTTCTTT. Translating gives CAISPTGLDTETFF.

This clonotype came up a few times. This may be a read error, as it is one base from a much larger clone. V gene TRBV6-5 combines with J gene TRBJ2-7; TRBD1 agrees at 8 bases. Germline V gives CDR1 MNHEY, CDR2 SVGAGI. The V and J ends lost 11 bases and 0 bases, in that order; junction bases with no gene match: 21. This CDR3 region has 18 residues. The CDR3 loop reads CAGLGPGQGVNPSYEQYF. CDR3 DNA: TGTGCCGGCCTCGGACCCGGACAGGGAGTCAATCCCTCCTACGAGCAGTACTTC.

Of note for this clonotype: This may be a read error, as it is one base from a much larger clone. The chain couples TRBV12-3 or TRBV12-4 to TRBJ2-3; D not certain. The CDR3 sequence is 11 residues long. This chain's CDR3 is CASRLAWTQYF. For the CDR3, the DNA is TGTGCCAGCAGGTTAGCCTGGACGCAGTATTTT.

This clonotype was picked up one time. The V and J genes are TRBV29-1 and TRBJ1-2; tentatively, D is TRBD1 (6 bases). Trimming removed 0 bases from V and 7 bases from J, with 12 bases in between. The germline gives CDR1 SQVTM, CDR2 ANQGSEA. The CDR3 runs 13 residues. The CDR3: CSVEDQGKTGYTF. Here the CDR3 DNA reads TGCAGCGTTGAAGATCAGGGGAAGACTGGCTACACCTTC.

The chain is built from TRBV4-1 and TRBJ2-1, with TRBD2 matching 7 bases. Germline V gene data show CDR1 as MGHRA and CDR2 as YSYEKL. The CDR3 consists of 13 residues. With V trimmed by 5 bases and J by 6 bases, 4 bases remained unmatched. The CDR3 bases are TGCGCCAGCAGCGGGGACTACCTCAATGAGCAGTTCTTC. It specifies CASSGDYLNEQFF.

About this clonotype itself: One junction end does not reproduce the germline sequence, and a read error may be involved. The rearrangement joins TRBV11-2 to TRBJ2-5; 9 bases are shared with TRBD2. Germline CDR1 SGHAT, CDR2 FQNNGV. The CDR3 covers 17 residues. The CDR3 here is CVSSKLAGVVGKETQYF. The CDR3 coding sequence is TGTGTCAGCAGCAAATTAGCGGGAGTAGTGGGAAAAGAGACCCAGTACTTC.

The chain carries TRBV29-1 and TRBJ2-5; perhaps TRBD1 as D (6 bases). The CDR3 consists of 13 residues. Germline CDR1 reads SQVTM; CDR2 reads ANQGSEA. V was pared by 4 bases and J by 11 bases, with 20 bases between. The CDR3 bases are TGCAGCGTTGCAACTGATTTGAGGGGGACACAGTACTTC. Translation gives CSVATDLRGTQYF.

This clonotype has just one count. Germline is not matched at one junction end, which may reflect a read error. J is TRBJ1-5 and V is TRBV5-5; tentatively, D is TRBD1 (5 bases). The germline V gene has CDR1 SGHKS and CDR2 YYEKEE (reference sequence). The CDR3 runs to 16 residues. For the CDR3, the DNA is TGTGCCAGCAGCTCCCTTGGCGGGGGTGGCAATCAGCCCCAGCAGTTT. Residues: CASSSLGGGGNQPQQF.

V usage is TRBV5-4 and J usage is TRBJ2-1, with 8 bases lining up with TRBD2. With V trimmed by 3 bases and J by 4 bases, 9 bases remained unmatched. Germline values: CDR1 SGHNT, CDR2 YYREEE (reference sequence). The CDR3 consists of 16 residues. In nucleotides, the CDR3 is TGTGCCAGCAGCTCGACTAGCGCAAACTCATACAATGAGCAGTTCTTC. Its translation: CASSSTSANSYNEQFF.

This clonotype was recorded many times. The gene calls are TRBV6-1 and TRBJ2-3; 8 bases map to TRBD2. The CDR3 is made up of 13 amino acids. In germline, CDR1 is MNHNS, CDR2 SASEGT. V was clipped by 2 bases and J by 9 bases; unmatched bases: 4. The DNA of the CDR3 is TGTGCCAGCAGTGAAACGAGCGGGAGCACGCAGTATTTT. It encodes CASSETSGSTQYF.

This clonotype turned up a few times. A read error may be the cause here, since a much bigger clone is one base away. The chain couples TRBV29-1 to TRBJ2-7; 7 nucleotides align to TRBD1. V was clipped by 1 base and J by 6 bases; unmatched bases: 9. Germline CDR1 SQVTM, CDR2 ANQGSEA. The CDR3 length is 14 residues. The CDR3 DNA reads as TGCAGCGTTGAAGGTACTCAGGGGACAGTCGAGCAGTACTTC. It codes for CSVEGTQGTVEQYF.

This clonotype has ten or more counts. The V call is TRBV11-2, the J call TRBJ2-1; D not certain. V lost 1 base and J 8 bases, leaving 9 bases between the germline ends. From germline, CDR1 is SGHAT and CDR2 FQNNGV. The CDR3 extends over 13 amino acids. Here the CDR3 DNA reads TGTGCCAGCAGCTTAGGTGGCGGAGATGAGCAGTTCTTC. Its translation: CASSLGGGDEQFF.

This clonotype appeared a few times. The J gene is TRBJ2-1, the V gene TRBV28; D gene uncertain. From germline, CDR1 is MDHEN and CDR2 SYDVKM. The CDR3 totals 10 residues. V was cut by 3 bases and J by 6 bases, with 0 bases left in between. The chain's CDR3 is CASSFNEQFF. CDR3 sequence (DNA): TGTGCCAGCAGTTTCAATGAGCAGTTCTTC.

To note about this clonotype: A read error may be the cause here, since a much bigger clone is one base away. The chain has TRBV11-2 and TRBJ2-1, with D maybe TRBD1 (6 bases). CDR3 length equals 15 residues. The germline gives CDR1 SGHAT, CDR2 FQNNGV. Written as DNA, the CDR3 is TGTGCCGGCAGCCCAGCCGGGACAACAAACAATGAGCAGTTCTTC. Its translation is CAGSPAGTTNNEQFF.

About this clonotype: This may arise from a read error, as a much more abundant clone is one base away. The rearrangement links TRBV12-3 or TRBV12-4 to TRBJ1-1, with D possibly TRBD1 on 6 matching bases. This CDR3 is 14 amino acids long. The V gene lost 9 bases and the J gene lost 3 bases, with 17 bases spanning the gap. This CDR3 reads CASRYRELYTEAFF. In DNA, the CDR3 is TGTGCCAGTCGTTACAGGGAGTTGTACACTGAAGCTTTCTTT.

This clonotype was picked up many times. The chain joins TRBV6-6 to TRBJ2-3; a possible D gene is TRBD2 (6 bases). The CDR3 spans 14 residues. CDR1 is MNHNY and CDR2 is SVGAGI in the germline V gene (reference sequence). Trimming removed 5 bases at V and 0 bases at J, with 9 bases between. The CDR3 coding sequence is TGTGCCAGCAGTATCCTAGCGAGCACAGATACGCAGTATTTT. This encodes CASSILASTDTQYF.

Comment on this clonotype: This could be a read error, since a much larger clone is one nucleotide away. The CDR3, as DNA: TGCGCCAGCAGCCAAGGGGGACAGGGACTCTATGGCCACACCTTC. It encodes CASSQGGQGLYGHTF. The chain employs TRBV4-3 and TRBJ1-2, with 9 bases matching TRBD1. The germline CDR1 and CDR2 sequences are LGHNA and YSLEER. This CDR3 spans 15 amino acids.

A few counts support this clonotype. This may arise from a read error, as a much more abundant clone is one base away. The rearrangement links TRBV11-2 to TRBJ2-4; D may match TRBD1 or TRBD2 (7 bases each). The CDR3 sequence is 14 residues long. The germline V gene encodes CDR1 SGHAT and CDR2 FQNNGV. CDR3 loop: CASSARGGKSIQYF. CDR3 in DNA: TGTGCCAGCAGCGCCAGGGGGGGCAAAAGCATTCAGTACTTC.

The chain carries TRBV5-4 and TRBJ2-7, with D maybe TRBD2 (7 bases). V was pared by 7 bases and J by 4 bases, with 15 bases between. The CDR3 is made up of 13 amino acids. The germline V gene has CDR1 SGHNT and CDR2 YYREEE (reference sequence). The CDR3 loop reads CASSSGTQYEQYF. In DNA, the CDR3 is TGTGCCAGCTCGAGCGGGACACAATACGAGCAGTACTTC.

This clonotype has a count of ten or more. This rearrangement joins TRBV12-3 or TRBV12-4 to TRBJ2-2; 7 nucleotides line up with TRBD1. V was pared by 9 bases and J by 5 bases, with 9 bases of the junction left unmatched. The CDR3 has 14 residues. In DNA form, the CDR3 reads TGTGCCAGTACCCGGGACAGTGTGACCGGGGAGCTGTTTTTT. It encodes CASTRDSVTGELFF.

About this clonotype: This may stem from a read error, because a much larger clone lies one nucleotide away. The CDR3 ends on some other residue instead of the conserved phenylalanine or tryptophan, so this is likely a read error. The rearrangement uses TRBV29-1 and TRBJ1-1; D uncertain. The CDR3 totals 12 residues. Germline values: CDR1 SQVTM, CDR2 ANQGSEA. V lost 4 bases to trimming and J lost 6 bases, with 12 bases between them. The CDR3 nucleotides are TGCAGCGTTGGGGAATCGGGCCCTGAAGCTTTCTCT. Its translation: CSVGESGPEAFS.

Concerning this clonotype itself: An end of the junction differs from the germline gene, which may be a read error. This rearrangement joins TRBV12-3 or TRBV12-4 to TRBJ2-2; TRBD2 might be the D (6 bases). CDR3 size: 20 residues. The CDR3 region is CVSSTRLVDHLSRNTGELFF. The CDR3 region has the DNA TGTGTCAGCAGTACCCGACTAGTGGATCATCTTTCTCGAAACACCGGGGAGCTGTTTTTT.

This clonotype was recorded a few times. CDR3 nucleotide sequence: TGTGCCAGCAGTTTTTTTCCCAGCTCGAACACCGGGGAGCTGTTTTTT. This gives the protein CASSFFPSSNTGELFF. The chain employs TRBV12-3 or TRBV12-4 and TRBJ2-2, with D hard to call. The CDR3 is 16 residues long. V was cut by 3 bases and J by 0 bases, with 11 bases left in between.

The chain joins TRBV6-5 to TRBJ2-3; D is tentatively TRBD1 or TRBD2 (5 bases each). Trimming shortened V by 0 bases and J by 5 bases, and 15 bases separated the two germline ends. CDR1 is MNHEY and CDR2 is SVGAGI in the germline V gene. The CDR3 consists of 16 residues. The CDR3: CASSYSGETPQDTQYF. CDR3 nucleotides: TGTGCCAGCAGTTACTCGGGGGAGACCCCCCAAGATACGCAGTATTTT.

This clonotype has only a few counts. The chain is built from TRBV30 and TRBJ2-6; D gene ambiguous. CDR1 is GTSNPN and CDR2 is SVGIG in the germline V gene (reference sequence). This CDR3 comprises 16 residues. Trimming removed 0 bases from V and 2 bases from J, with 11 bases in between. The chain's CDR3 is CAWSVSDPPGANVLTF. In DNA, the CDR3 is TGTGCCTGGAGTGTATCGGACCCGCCTGGGGCCAACGTCCTGACTTTC.